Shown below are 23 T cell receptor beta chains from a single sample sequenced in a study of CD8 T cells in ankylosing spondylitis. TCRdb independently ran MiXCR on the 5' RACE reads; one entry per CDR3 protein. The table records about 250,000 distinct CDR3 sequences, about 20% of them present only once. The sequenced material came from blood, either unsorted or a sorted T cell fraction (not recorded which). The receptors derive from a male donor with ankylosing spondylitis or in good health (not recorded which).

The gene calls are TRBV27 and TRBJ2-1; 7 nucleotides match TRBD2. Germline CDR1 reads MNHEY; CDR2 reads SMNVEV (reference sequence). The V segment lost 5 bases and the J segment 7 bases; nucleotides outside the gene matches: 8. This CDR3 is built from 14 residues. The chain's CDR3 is CASSPFERGNEQFF. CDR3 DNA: TGTGCCAGCAGTCCCTTTGAGCGGGGAAATGAGCAGTTCTTC.

The CDR3 region has the DNA TGTGCCAGCAGCCAACGTGGGAGCGACCTCACAGATACGCAGTATTTT. As protein: CASSQRGSDLTDTQYF. This chain connects TRBV14 to TRBJ2-3, with D perhaps matching TRBD2 (5 bases). Germline values: CDR1 SGHDN, CDR2 FVKESK. The CDR3 runs to 16 residues. V lost 2 bases to trimming and J lost 2 bases, with 14 bases between them.

The CDR3 reads CSVALGDTQYF. DNA for the CDR3: TGCAGCGTCGCCCTCGGAGATACGCAGTATTTT. V gene TRBV29-1 combines with J gene TRBJ2-3, with D uncertain. This CDR3 spans 11 amino acids. Trimming cost V 6 bases and J 5 bases, with 9 bases left between them. Per the germline V gene, CDR1 is SQVTM and CDR2 is ANQGSEA.

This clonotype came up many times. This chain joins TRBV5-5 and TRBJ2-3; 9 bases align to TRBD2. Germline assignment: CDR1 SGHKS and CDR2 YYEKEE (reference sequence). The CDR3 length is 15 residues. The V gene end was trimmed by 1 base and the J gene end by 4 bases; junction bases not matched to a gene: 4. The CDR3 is CASSLPSGISDTQYF. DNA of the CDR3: TGTGCCAGCAGCTTGCCTAGCGGGATATCAGATACGCAGTATTTT.

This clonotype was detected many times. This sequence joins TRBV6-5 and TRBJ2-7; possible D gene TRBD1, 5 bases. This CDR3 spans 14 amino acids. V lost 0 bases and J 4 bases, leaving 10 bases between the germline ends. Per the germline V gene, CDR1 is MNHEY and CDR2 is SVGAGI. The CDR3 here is CASSYSDSQYEQYF. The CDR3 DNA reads TGTGCCAGCAGTTACTCCGACAGCCAATACGAGCAGTACTTC.

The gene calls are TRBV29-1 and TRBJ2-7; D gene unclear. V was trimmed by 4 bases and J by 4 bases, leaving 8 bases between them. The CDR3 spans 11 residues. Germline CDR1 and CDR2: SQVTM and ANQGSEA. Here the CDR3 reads CSVGGNYEQYF. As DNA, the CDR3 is TGCAGCGTTGGGGGTAATTACGAGCAGTACTTC.

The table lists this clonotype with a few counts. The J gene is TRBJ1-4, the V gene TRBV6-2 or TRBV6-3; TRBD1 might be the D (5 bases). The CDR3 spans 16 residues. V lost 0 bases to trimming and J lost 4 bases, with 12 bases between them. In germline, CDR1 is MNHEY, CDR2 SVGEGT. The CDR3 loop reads CASSYSGPGGNEKLFF. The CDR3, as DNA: TGTGCCAGCAGTTACTCGGGACCGGGAGGTAATGAAAAACTGTTTTTT.

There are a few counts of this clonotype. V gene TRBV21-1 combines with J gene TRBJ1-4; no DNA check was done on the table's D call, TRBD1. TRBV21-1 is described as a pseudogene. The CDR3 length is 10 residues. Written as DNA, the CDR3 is TGTGCCAGCAGGGATCCCGGGACCCCATTT. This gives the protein CASRDPGTPF.

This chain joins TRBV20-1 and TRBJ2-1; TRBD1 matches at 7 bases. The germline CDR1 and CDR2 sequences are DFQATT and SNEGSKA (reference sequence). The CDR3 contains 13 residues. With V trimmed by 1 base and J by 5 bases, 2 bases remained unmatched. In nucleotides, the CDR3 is TGCAGTGCTAGAGCCGGGACAGACAATGAGCAGTTCTTC. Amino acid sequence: CSARAGTDNEQFF.

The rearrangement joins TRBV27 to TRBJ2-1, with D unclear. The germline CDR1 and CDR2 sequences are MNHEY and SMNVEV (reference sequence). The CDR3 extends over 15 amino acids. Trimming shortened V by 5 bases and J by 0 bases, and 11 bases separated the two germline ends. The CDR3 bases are TGTGCCAGCAGTCCCGCATTAAGCTCCTACAATGAGCAGTTCTTC. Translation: CASSPALSSYNEQFF.

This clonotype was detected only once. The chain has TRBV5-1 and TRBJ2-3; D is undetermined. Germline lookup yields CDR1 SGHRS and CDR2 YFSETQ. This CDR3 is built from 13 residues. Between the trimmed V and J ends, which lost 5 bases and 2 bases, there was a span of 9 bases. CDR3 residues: CASRNQNTDTQYF. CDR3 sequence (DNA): TGCGCCAGCAGGAACCAGAACACAGATACGCAGTATTTT. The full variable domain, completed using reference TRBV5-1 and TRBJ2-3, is KAGVTQTPRYLIKTRGQQVTLSCSPISGHRSVSWYQQTPGQGLQFLFEYFSETQRNKGNFPGRFSGRQFSNSRSEMNVSTLELGDSALYLCASRNQNTDTQYFGPGTRLTVL.

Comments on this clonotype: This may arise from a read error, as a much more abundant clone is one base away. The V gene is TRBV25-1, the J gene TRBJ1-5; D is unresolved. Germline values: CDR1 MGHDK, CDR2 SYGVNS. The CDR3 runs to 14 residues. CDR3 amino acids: CASSEGNGNRPQHF. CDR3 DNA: TGTGCCAGCAGTGAGGGTAACGGCAATCGGCCCCAGCATTTT.

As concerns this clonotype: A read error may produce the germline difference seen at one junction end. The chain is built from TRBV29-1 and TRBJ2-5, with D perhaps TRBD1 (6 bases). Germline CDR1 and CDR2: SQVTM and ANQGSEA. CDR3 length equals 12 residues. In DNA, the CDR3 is TGCAGCGCCGCAGGGGACCACGAGACCCAGTACTTC. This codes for CSAAGDHETQYF. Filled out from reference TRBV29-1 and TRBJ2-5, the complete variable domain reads SAVISQKPSRDICQRGTSLTIQCQVDSQVTMMFWYRQQPGQSLTLIATANQGSEATYESGFVIDKFPISRPNLTFSTLTVSNMSPEDSSIYLCSAAGDHETQYFGPGTRLLVL.

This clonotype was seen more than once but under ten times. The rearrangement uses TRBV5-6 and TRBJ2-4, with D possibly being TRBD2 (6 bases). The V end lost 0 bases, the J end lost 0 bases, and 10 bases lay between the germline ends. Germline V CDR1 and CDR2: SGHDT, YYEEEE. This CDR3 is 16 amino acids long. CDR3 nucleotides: TGTGCCAGCAGCTTGGGTAGCGGACTAGCCAAAAACATTCAGTACTTC. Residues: CASSLGSGLAKNIQYF.

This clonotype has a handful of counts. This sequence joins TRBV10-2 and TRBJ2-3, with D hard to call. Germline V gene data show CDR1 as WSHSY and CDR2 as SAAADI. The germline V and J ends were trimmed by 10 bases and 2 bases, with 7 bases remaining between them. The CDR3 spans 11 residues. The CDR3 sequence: CATGPTDTQYF. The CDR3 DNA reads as TGCGCCACCGGGCCCACAGATACGCAGTATTTT.

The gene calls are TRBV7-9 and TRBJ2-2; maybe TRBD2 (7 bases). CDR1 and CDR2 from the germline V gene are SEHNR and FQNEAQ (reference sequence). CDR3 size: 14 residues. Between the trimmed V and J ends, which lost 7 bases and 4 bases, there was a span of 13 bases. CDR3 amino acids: CASNERDITGELFF. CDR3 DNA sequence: TGTGCCAGCAACGAGCGGGACATCACCGGGGAGCTGTTTTTT. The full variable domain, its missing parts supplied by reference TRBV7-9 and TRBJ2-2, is DTGVSQNPRHKITKRGQNVTFRCDPISEHNRLYWYRQTLGQGPEFLTYFQNEAQLEKSRLLSDRFSAERPKGSFSTLEIQRTEQGDSAMYLCASNERDITGELFFGEGSRLTVL.

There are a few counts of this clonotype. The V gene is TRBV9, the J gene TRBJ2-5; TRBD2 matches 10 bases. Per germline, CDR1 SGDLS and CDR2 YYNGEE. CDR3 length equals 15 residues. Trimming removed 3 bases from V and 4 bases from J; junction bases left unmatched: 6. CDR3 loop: CASSASGRASETQYF. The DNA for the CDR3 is TGTGCCAGCAGCGCGAGCGGGAGGGCCTCAGAGACCCAGTACTTC.

CDR3 sequence reads: CSVGREGLSTDTQYF. In DNA form, the CDR3 reads TGCAGCGTTGGCCGCGAGGGGTTAAGCACAGATACGCAGTATTTT. J is TRBJ2-3 and V is TRBV29-1; D possibly matches TRBD1 or TRBD2 (5 bases each). The CDR3 is 15 amino acids. V gave up 4 bases and J gave up 0 bases, with 14 bases separating them. Germline lookup yields CDR1 SQVTM and CDR2 ANQGSEA.

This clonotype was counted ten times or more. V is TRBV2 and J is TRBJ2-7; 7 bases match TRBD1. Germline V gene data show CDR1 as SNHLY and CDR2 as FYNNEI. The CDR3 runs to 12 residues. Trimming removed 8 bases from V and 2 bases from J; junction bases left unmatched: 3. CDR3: CASGTAPYEQYF. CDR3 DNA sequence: TGTGCCAGCGGGACAGCGCCCTACGAGCAGTACTTC.

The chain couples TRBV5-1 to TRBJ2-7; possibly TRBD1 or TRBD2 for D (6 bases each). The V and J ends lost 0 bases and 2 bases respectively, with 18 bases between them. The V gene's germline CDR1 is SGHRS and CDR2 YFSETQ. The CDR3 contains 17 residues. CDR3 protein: CASSLVYSGGRAYEQYF. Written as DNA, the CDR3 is TGCGCCAGCAGCTTGGTTTATTCCGGGGGCAGGGCCTACGAGCAGTACTTC.

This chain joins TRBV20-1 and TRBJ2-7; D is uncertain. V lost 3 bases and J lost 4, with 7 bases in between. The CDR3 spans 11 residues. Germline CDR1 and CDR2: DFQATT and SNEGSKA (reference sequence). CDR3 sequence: CSARMGYEQYF. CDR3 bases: TGCAGTGCTAGGATGGGGTACGAGCAGTACTTC.

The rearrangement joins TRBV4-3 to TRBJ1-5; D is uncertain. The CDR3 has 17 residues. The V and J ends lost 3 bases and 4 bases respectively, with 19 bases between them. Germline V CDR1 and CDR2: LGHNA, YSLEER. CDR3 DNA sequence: TGCGCCAGCAGCCAGACCGTACTCGGGGTTGGTAATCAGCCCCAGCATTTT. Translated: CASSQTVLGVGNQPQHF.

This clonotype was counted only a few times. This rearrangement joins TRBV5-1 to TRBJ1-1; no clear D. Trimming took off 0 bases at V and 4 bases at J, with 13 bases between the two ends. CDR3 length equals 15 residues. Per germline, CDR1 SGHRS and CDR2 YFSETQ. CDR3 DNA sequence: TGCGCCAGCAGCTTGGACCTGGCGAGGTCCACTGAAGCTTTCTTT. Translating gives CASSLDLARSTEAFF.